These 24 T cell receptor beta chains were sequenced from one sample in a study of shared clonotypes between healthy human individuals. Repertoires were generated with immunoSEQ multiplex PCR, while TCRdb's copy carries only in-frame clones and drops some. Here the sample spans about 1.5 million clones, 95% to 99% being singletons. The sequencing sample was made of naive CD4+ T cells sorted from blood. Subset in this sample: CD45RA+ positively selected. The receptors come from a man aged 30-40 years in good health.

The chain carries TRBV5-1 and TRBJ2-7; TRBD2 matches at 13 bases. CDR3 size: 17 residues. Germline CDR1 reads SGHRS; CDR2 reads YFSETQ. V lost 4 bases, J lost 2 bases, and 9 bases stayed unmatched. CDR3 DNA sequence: TGCGCCAGCAGCCGACGGACTAGCGGGAGTCTCGCCTACGAGCAGTACTTC. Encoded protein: CASSRRTSGSLAYEQYF.

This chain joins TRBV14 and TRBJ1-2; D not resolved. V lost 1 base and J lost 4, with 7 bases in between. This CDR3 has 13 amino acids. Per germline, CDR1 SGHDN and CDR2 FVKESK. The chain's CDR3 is CASSQGQPYGYTF. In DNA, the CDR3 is TGTGCCAGCAGCCAAGGACAACCCTATGGCTACACCTTC.

CDR3 nucleotide sequence: TGTGCCAGCAGCTCGGGACTAGCGGCGTCCTACAATGAGCAGTTCTTC. It specifies CASSSGLAASYNEQFF. The chain is built from TRBV5-5 and TRBJ2-1, with 11 nucleotides matching TRBD2. This CDR3 is built from 16 residues. CDR1 and CDR2 (germline): SGHKS, YYEKEE (reference sequence). Trimming at V came to 3 bases and at J to 1 base, leaving 3 bases not matched to a gene.

CDR3 amino acids: CASNRKGVRNEQFF. The CDR3 nucleotides read TGTGCCAGCAACAGAAAGGGGGTGCGCAATGAGCAGTTCTTC. V gene TRBV25-1 combines with J gene TRBJ2-1; tentatively, D is TRBD1 (6 bases). Per the germline V gene, CDR1 is MGHDK and CDR2 is SYGVNS. The length of the CDR3 is 14 residues. The V end was cut by 7 bases, the J end by 6 bases, with 16 bases between.

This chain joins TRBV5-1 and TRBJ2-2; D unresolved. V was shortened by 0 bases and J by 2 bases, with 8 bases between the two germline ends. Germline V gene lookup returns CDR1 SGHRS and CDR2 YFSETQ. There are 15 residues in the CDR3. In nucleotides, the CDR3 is TGCGCCAGCAGCTTGGTCGGCTACAACACCGGGGAGCTGTTTTTT. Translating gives CASSLVGYNTGELFF.

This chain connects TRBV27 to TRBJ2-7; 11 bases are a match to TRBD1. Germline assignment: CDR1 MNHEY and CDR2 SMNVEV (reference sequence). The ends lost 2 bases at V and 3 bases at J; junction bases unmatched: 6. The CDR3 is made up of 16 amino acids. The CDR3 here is CASSLLLGTGGYEQYF. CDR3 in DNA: TGTGCCAGCAGTTTACTCCTGGGGACAGGGGGCTACGAGCAGTACTTC.

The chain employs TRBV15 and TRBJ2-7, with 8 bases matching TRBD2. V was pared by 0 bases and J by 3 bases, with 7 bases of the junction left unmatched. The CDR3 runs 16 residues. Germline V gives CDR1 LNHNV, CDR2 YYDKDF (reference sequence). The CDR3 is CATSRDRAGAIYEQYF. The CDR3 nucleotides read TGTGCCACCAGCAGAGATCGAGCGGGAGCCATCTACGAGCAGTACTTC. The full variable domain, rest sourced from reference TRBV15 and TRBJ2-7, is DAMVIQNPRYQVTQFGKPVTLSCSQTLNHNVMYWYQQKSSQAPKLLFHYYDKDFNNEADTPDNFQSRRPNTSFCFLDIRSPGLGDTAMYLCATSRDRAGAIYEQYFGPGTRLTVT.

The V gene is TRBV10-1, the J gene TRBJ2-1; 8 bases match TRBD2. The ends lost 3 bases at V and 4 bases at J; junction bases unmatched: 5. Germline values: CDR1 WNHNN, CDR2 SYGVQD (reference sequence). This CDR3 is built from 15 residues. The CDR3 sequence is CASSESSGSYNEQFF. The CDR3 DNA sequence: TGCGCCAGCAGTGAATCTAGCGGGTCTTACAATGAGCAGTTCTTC.

CDR3 region: CASSWRTSGRVGELFF. The CDR3 DNA reads as TGTGCCAGCAGTTGGAGGACTAGCGGGAGAGTCGGGGAGCTGTTTTTT. The gene calls are TRBV27 and TRBJ2-2, with 13 bases identical to TRBD2. This CDR3 has 16 amino acids. Unmatched junction bases numbered 6, after V lost 4 bases and J lost 7 bases. Germline CDR1 and CDR2: MNHEY and SMNVEV (reference sequence).

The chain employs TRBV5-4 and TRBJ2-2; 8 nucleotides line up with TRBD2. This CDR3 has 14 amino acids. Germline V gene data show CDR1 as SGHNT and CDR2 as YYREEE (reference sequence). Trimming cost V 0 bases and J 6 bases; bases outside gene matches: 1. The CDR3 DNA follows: TGTGCCAGCAGCTTGGGACTAGCGTCCGGGGAGCTGTTTTTT. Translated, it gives CASSLGLASGELFF.

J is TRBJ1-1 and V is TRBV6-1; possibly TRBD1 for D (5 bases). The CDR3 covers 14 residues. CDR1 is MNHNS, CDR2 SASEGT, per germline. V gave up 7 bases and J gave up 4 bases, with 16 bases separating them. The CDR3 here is CASTPGTGATEAFF. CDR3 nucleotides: TGTGCCAGCACCCCCGGCACAGGAGCCACTGAAGCTTTCTTT.

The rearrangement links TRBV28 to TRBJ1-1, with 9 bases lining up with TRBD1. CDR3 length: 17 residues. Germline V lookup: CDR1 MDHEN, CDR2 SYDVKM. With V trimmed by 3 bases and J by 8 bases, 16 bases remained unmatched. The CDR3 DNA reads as TGTGCCAGCAGTTTCGGAAGACAGGGGGGATCTTATAGAGAAGCTTTCTTT. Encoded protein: CASSFGRQGGSYREAFF.

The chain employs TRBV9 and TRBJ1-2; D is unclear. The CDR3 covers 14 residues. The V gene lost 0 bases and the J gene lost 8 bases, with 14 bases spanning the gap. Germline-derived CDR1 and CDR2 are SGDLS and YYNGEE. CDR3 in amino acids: CASSVAGELEGYTF. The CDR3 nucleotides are TGTGCCAGCAGCGTAGCCGGGGAGTTGGAGGGCTACACCTTC.

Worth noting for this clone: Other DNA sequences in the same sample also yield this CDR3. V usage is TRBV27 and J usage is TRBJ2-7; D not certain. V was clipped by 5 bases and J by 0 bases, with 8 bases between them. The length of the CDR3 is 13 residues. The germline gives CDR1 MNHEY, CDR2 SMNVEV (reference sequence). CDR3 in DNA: TGTGCCAGCAGTCCCCTAAGCTCCTACGAGCAGTACTTC. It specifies CASSPLSSYEQYF.

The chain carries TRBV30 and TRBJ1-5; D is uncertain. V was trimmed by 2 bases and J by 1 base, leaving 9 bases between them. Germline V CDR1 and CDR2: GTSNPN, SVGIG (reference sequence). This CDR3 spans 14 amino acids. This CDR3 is CAWSLDNSNQPQHF. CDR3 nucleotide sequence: TGTGCCTGGAGTCTAGACAACAGCAATCAGCCCCAGCATTTT.

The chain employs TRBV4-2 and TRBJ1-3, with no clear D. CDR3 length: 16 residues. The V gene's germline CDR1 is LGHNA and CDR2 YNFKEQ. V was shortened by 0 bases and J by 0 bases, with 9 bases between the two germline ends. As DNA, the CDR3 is TGTGCCAGCAGCCAAGACCGACTTATCTCTGGAAACACCATATATTTT. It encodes CASSQDRLISGNTIYF.

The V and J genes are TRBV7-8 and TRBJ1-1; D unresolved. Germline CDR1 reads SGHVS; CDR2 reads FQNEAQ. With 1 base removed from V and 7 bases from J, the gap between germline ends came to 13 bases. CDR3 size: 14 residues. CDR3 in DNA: TGTGCCAGCAGCTTAGTTAAGGGTCCCGGTGAAGCTTTCTTT. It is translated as CASSLVKGPGEAFF.

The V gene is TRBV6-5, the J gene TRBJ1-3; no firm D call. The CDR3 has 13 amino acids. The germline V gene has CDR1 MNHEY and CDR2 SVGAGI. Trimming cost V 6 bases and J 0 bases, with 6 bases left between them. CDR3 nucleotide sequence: TGTGCCAGCAGGATGAGCTCTGGAAACACCATATATTTT. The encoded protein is CASRMSSGNTIYF.

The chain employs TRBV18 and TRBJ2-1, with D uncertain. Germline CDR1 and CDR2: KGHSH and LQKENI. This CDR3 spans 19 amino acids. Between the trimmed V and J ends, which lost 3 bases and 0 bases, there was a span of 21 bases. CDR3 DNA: TGTGCCAGCTCACCCCGTACCTCGTCTCCTGGAAGCTCCTACAATGAGCAGTTCTTC. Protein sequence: CASSPRTSSPGSSYNEQFF.

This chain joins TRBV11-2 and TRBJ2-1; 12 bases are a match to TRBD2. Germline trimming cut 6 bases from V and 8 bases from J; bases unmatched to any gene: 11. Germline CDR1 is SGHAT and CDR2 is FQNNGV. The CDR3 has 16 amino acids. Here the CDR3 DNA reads TGTGCCAGCAGGAGACTAGCGGGAGCAGCTTACCATGAGCAGTTCTTC. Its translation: CASRRLAGAAYHEQFF. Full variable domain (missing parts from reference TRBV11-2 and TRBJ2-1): EAGVAQSPRYKIIEKRQSVAFWCNPISGHATLYWYQQILGQGPKLLIQFQNNGVVDDSQLPKDRFSAERLKGVDSTLKIQPAKLEDSAVYLCASRRLAGAAYHEQFFGPGTRLTVL.

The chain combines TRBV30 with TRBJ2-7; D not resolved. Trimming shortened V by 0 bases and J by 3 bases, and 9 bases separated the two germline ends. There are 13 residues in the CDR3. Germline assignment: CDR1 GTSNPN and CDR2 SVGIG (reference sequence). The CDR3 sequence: CAWSVAGNYEQYF. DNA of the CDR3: TGTGCCTGGAGTGTAGCCGGTAACTACGAGCAGTACTTC.

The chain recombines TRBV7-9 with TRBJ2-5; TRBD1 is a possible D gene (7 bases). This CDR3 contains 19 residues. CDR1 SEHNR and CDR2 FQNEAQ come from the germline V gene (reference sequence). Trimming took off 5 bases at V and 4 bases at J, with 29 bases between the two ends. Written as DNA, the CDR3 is TGTGCCAGCAGCCGAGGAACTTTCGGCAGGGGGGAACAGACAGAGACCCAGTACTTC. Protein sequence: CASSRGTFGRGEQTETQYF.

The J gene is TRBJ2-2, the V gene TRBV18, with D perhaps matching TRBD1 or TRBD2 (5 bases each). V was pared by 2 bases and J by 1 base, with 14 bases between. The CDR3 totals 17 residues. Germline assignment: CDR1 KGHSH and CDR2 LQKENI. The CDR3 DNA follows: TGTGCCAGCTCACCAGCTAACGGGGCAGAGAACACCGGGGAGCTGTTTTTT. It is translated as CASSPANGAENTGELFF.

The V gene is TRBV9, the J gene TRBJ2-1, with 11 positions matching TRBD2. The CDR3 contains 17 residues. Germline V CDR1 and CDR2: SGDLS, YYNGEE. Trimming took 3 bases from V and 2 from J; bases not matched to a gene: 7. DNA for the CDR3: TGTGCCAGCAGCGAAAGTATAGCGGGAGGGCCCTACAATGAGCAGTTCTTC. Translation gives CASSESIAGGPYNEQFF.